The T cell receptor beta chain described here comes from a study of regulatory T cells in long-lasting Graves disease. Indicated time point: persistent/refractory GD, antithyroid drugs over 5 years with positive TRAb. PBMCs provided the RNA from which the TCR library was made. The CDR3 has 16 amino acids. The V and J ends lost 5 bases and 5 bases, in that order; junction bases with no gene match: 9. Germline CDR1 is SGHAT and CDR2 is FQNNGV. With iRepertoire HTBI primers and Arm-PCR of CDR3 regions, TCR beta libraries were built. TCRdb re-called the multiplex PCR reads with MiXCR, one entry per CDR3 protein. The sample shows 310,000 or so distinct CDR3 sequences, 15% to 20% of them seen only once.

The J gene is TRBJ2-3, the V gene TRBV11-2; 11 bases are a match to TRBD2. This TCR came from a female donor with Graves disease. The material was peripheral blood mononuclear cells (PBMCs), obtained when the disease was refractory, from a patient treated with antithyroid drugs. DNA of the CDR3: TGTGCCAGCAGCCGCCCTAGCGGGGGGCGAGGAGATACGCAGTATTTT. Protein product: CASSRPSGGRGDTQYF.